A selection of T cell receptor beta chains follows, all from one sample in a study of shared clonotypes between healthy human individuals. The data were produced by immunoSEQ multiplex PCR, yet TCRdb's version contains in-frame clones alone and is incomplete. Seen here are about 650,000 clones, around 95% observed once, and the top ten hold 0.085% to 0.11%. The sequenced sample consisted of naive CD8+ T cells sorted from blood. The receptors were sampled from a woman aged 25-40 years in good health. The CDR3 runs from the conserved cysteine through the conserved F or W. The order of the fields is clone size, V gene, D gene, J gene, CDR3 DNA, CDR3 protein. A D gene is named only where the DNA matches it firmly. Expanded clones are given a class, and other clones once, few, many or no size at all.

>NA|TRBV29-1|NA|TRBJ2-1
TGCAGCGTTGAAGATTGGGGAAATGAGCAGTTCTTC
CSVEDWGNEQFF
>NA|TRBV28|TRBD1|TRBJ1-4
TGTGCCAGCAGTTTAACAGGGGGGGAAAAACTGTTTTTT
CASSLTGGEKLFF
>once|TRBV15|NA|TRBJ2-7
TGTGCCACCAGCCCGGGACAACCAAACGAGCAGTACTTC
CATSPGQPNEQYF
>NA|TRBV7-2|NA|TRBJ2-1
TGTGCCAGCAGCCAGACTTGGGATGAGCAGTTCTTC
CASSQTWDEQFF
>NA|TRBV28|NA|TRBJ1-4
TGTGCCAGCAGTACCGGACAGACCCATAGTAATGAAAAACTGTTTTTT
CASSTGQTHSNEKLFF
>NA|TRBV27|NA|TRBJ1-2
TGTGCCAGCAGTTTCCGGGGGGGTGGCTACACCTTC
CASSFRGGGYTF
>NA|TRBV6-6|TRBD1|TRBJ1-5
TGTGCCAGCAGTACAGGGGGAGGTCAGCCCCAGCATTTT
CASSTGGGQPQHF
>NA|TRBV7-6|NA|TRBJ2-7
TGTGCCAGCAGCTTAAGGCCGCAGGGGGGACAGTCACGCTACGAGCAGTACTTC
CASSLRPQGGQSRYEQYF
>once|TRBV7-6|NA|TRBJ1-4
TGTGCCAGCAGCTTCTTGGGGATTGTTAATGAAAAACTGTTTTTT
CASSFLGIVNEKLFF
>NA|TRBV6-5|TRBD2|TRBJ2-7
TGTGCCAGCAGCATGACTAGCGCGGCCTACGAGCAGTACTTC
CASSMTSAAYEQYF
>NA|TRBV19|TRBD2|TRBJ2-7
TGTGCCAGTAGTATAGACCCCGGGACTAGCAACGAGCAGTACTTC
CASSIDPGTSNEQYF
>few|TRBV30|NA|TRBJ1-1
TGTGCCTGGAGTGTAAGTCCCACGGACACTGAAGCTTTCTTT
CAWSVSPTDTEAFF
>NA|TRBV9|NA|TRBJ2-7
TGTGCCAGCAGCGTAACAGATTCCTACGAGCAGTACTTC
CASSVTDSYEQYF
>NA|TRBV27|TRBD2|TRBJ2-7
TGTGCCAGCAGTTTAGTAAGCGGGAGGGCGTACGAGCAGTACTTC
CASSLVSGRAYEQYF
>NA|TRBV27|TRBD1|TRBJ2-7
TGTGCCAGCAGTGTGGGACAGGGAGGCTACGAGCAGTACTTC
CASSVGQGGYEQYF
>NA|TRBV19|TRBD2|TRBJ2-1
TGTGCCAGTAGTATAAGGCTAGCGGGTTACAATGAGCAGTTCTTC
CASSIRLAGYNEQFF
>once|TRBV28|TRBD1|TRBJ2-2
TGTGCCAGCAGTTACCTCAGGGGGCTTCACCTAAACACCGGGGAGCTGTTTTTT
CASSYLRGLHLNTGELFF
>NA|TRBV14|TRBD1|TRBJ1-1
TGTGCCAGCCGACCGGGACAGACAAACACTGAAGCTTTCTTT
CASRPGQTNTEAFF
>NA|TRBV27|TRBD2|TRBJ2-1
TGTGCCAGCAGTTTCCGGGGAGGGAATGAGCAGTTCTTC
CASSFRGGNEQFF
>NA|TRBV4-1|TRBD2|TRBJ2-1
TGCGCCAGCAGCCACTTACTAGCGGGAGTAAGAGATGAGCAGTTCTTC
CASSHLLAGVRDEQFF
>NA|TRBV27|NA|TRBJ2-5
TGTGCCAGCAGGAGACGGTCCTGGGAGACCCAGTACTTC
CASRRRSWETQYF
>NA|TRBV10-1|NA|TRBJ2-2
TGCGCCAGCAGTGAGGAGTCCGGGGAGCTGTTTTTT
CASSEESGELFF